Given below is one TCR beta chain in context. V shed 5 bases and J shed 3 bases, with 11 bases lying between them. Looked up from germline, CDR1 is SGHTA and CDR2 is FQGTGA. The CDR3 extends over 13 amino acids. This sample was included in a study of blood T cell repertoires in COVID-19. Study-level information: Collection of acute and convalescent COVID-19 samples took place in the United States, Italy and Spain. Sample material is recorded as cDNA or gDNA derived from T cells, B-cell-depleted T cells, or PBMCs.

In the original processing: Cell counts per sample came from amplifying reference gene primers. Method: immunoSEQ multiplex PCR; TCRdb's copy keeps in-frame clones and lacks some. V and J calls and clone size are those listed in that table; D and trimming were worked out from the DNA. In the table there are some 95,000 clones, 80% of which are singletons. The source is a man aged 45 to 65 who had recovered from COVID-19. The sample comprised peripheral blood. The V and J genes are TRBV7-3 and TRBJ2-7; the D gene is possibly TRBD1 (6 bases). The CDR3 spells CASSQGGFYEQYF. The CDR3, as DNA: TGTGCCAGCAGCCAAGGGGGATTCTACGAGCAGTACTTC.